This TCR beta chain was sequenced during a study of blood T cells in healthy people across ages. The CDR3 has 13 amino acids. CDR1 is SGHRS, CDR2 YFSETQ, per germline. The V end was cut by 4 bases, the J end by 5 bases, with 13 bases between. This clonotype has only a few counts. The use of a sample-barcoded 5' primer and a J-beta primer mix characterized a second PCR of 7 to 11 cycles. TCRdb fed the 5' RACE reads into MiXCR, producing one record per CDR3 protein. The sample consists of about 1.4 million distinct CDR3 sequences, 45% to 70% of them appearing once. The sequenced sample was blood. The rearrangement links TRBV5-1 to TRBJ2-7; D gene unclear. This TCR was recovered from a man between 18 and 35 years old in good health. In nucleotides, the CDR3 is TGCGCCAGCAGCGGGCCTCAGAAAGACGAGCAGTACTTC. This translates into CASSGPQKDEQYF.